One sample yielded the 25 T cell receptor beta chains listed below, sequenced in a study of T-cell reconstitution after alpha-beta-depleted transplantation in children. Using unique molecular identifiers, the investigators prepared the TCRbeta library. TCRdb re-called the PCR reads through MiXCR, storing one row per CDR3 protein. The sample contains roughly 350,000 distinct CDR3 sequences, around 15% of which appear only once. The source was PBMCs, mostly from graft donor cells, collected 360 days after TCRalphabeta/CD19-depleted stem cell transplant. The source of these receptors is a male patient under 10 years old who had a stem cell transplant for acute lymphoblastic leukemia, so the T cells may come from the graft donor.

The V gene is TRBV28, the J gene TRBJ1-5; 9 bases map to TRBD1. This CDR3 has 16 residues. Losses at the gene ends were 2 bases for V and 0 bases for J; bases not matched to a gene: 2. The germline V gene has CDR1 MDHEN and CDR2 SYDVKM. CDR3 amino acids: CASSLGTGPSNQPQHF. The DNA for the CDR3 is TGTGCCAGCAGTTTAGGGACAGGGCCTAGCAATCAGCCCCAGCATTTT.

This clonotype showed up just a few times. This chain joins TRBV12-5 and TRBJ2-1; 7 bases fit TRBD2. The CDR3 loop spans 12 amino acids. Trimming cost V 4 bases and J 16 bases; bases outside gene matches: 10. Germline CDR1 reads LGHNT; CDR2 reads FRNRAP. CDR3 coding DNA: TGTGCTAGTGGTTGGGCGGGAGACCTGCTCTTCTTC. It is translated as CASGWAGDLLFF.

The table lists this clonotype with a few counts. The CDR3 loop is CASSRASSYEQYF. CDR3 bases: TGTGCCAGCAGTCGTGCCAGCTCCTACGAGCAGTACTTC. The genes are TRBV2 and TRBJ2-7; D not certain. Per the germline V gene, CDR1 is SNHLY and CDR2 is FYNNEI. V was cut by 5 bases and J by 0 bases, with 8 bases left in between. The CDR3 spans 13 residues.

The V gene is TRBV12-3 or TRBV12-4, the J gene TRBJ2-5; possible D gene TRBD2, 6 bases. This CDR3 spans 14 amino acids. Trimming took 3 bases from V and 4 from J, leaving 12 bases between them. CDR3 in amino acids: CASSLDYPGETQYF. In nucleotides, the CDR3 is TGTGCCAGCAGTTTGGACTATCCCGGAGAGACCCAGTACTTC.

The J gene is TRBJ2-7, the V gene TRBV4-1; tentatively, D is TRBD1 (5 bases). Germline assignment: CDR1 MGHRA and CDR2 YSYEKL. The CDR3 loop spans 14 amino acids. V dropped 1 base and J dropped 3 bases, with 10 bases sitting between them. The CDR3 loop reads CASSQVEQGYEQYF. The DNA for the CDR3 is TGCGCCAGCAGCCAAGTTGAGCAGGGCTACGAGCAGTACTTC.

In its sample, this clonotype was seen many times. The chain links TRBV4-2 to TRBJ1-1; a weak D match, TRBD1 (6 bases). CDR3 length: 16 residues. V was cut by 0 bases and J by 0 bases, with 11 bases left in between. Per the germline V gene, CDR1 is LGHNA and CDR2 is YNFKEQ. The CDR3 region is CASSQEQGVMNTEAFF. The CDR3 nucleotides read TGTGCCAGCAGCCAAGAACAGGGAGTTATGAACACTGAAGCTTTCTTT.

This clonotype was detected many times. This chain joins TRBV4-1 and TRBJ2-7, with D perhaps matching TRBD1 (5 bases). CDR1 and CDR2 from the germline V gene are MGHRA and YSYEKL. The length of the CDR3 is 14 residues. The V and J ends lost 0 bases and 3 bases respectively, with 9 bases between them. CDR3 sequence reads: CASSQEGAYYEQYF. In nucleotides, the CDR3 is TGCGCCAGCAGCCAAGAAGGGGCGTACTACGAGCAGTACTTC.

This clonotype was picked up a small number of times. Here the CDR3 reads CASSSGQFGYTF. Written as DNA, the CDR3 is TGTGCCAGCAGCTCGGGACAGTTCGGCTACACCTTC. This chain joins TRBV5-6 and TRBJ1-2, with 7 bases matching TRBD1. After removal of 3 bases from V and 8 bases from J, the junction contained 4 bases not matched to a gene. The CDR3 extends over 12 amino acids. CDR1 and CDR2 from the germline V gene are SGHDT and YYEEEE.

This chain links TRBV7-3 with TRBJ2-1, with TRBD1 matching over 7 bases. The trim removed 2 bases at V and 4 bases at J, leaving 5 bases unmatched. The CDR3 runs 15 residues. Germline CDR1 and CDR2: SGHTA and FQGTGA. The CDR3 nucleotides read TGTGCCAGCAGCTTAGTGGGACAGTCTTACAATGAGCAGTTCTTC. Its translation is CASSLVGQSYNEQFF. The full variable domain, its missing parts supplied by reference TRBV7-3 and TRBJ2-1, is GAGVSQTPSNKVTEKGKYVELRCDPISGHTALYWYRQSLGQGPEFLIYFQGTGAADDSGLPNDRFFAVRPEGSVSTLKIQRTERGDSAVYLCASSLVGQSYNEQFFGPGTRLTVL.

V and J are TRBV20-1 and TRBJ2-3, with TRBD2 identical over 8 bases. Germline V gene data show CDR1 as DFQATT and CDR2 as SNEGSKA (reference sequence). V shed 1 base and J 6 bases; nucleotides not matched to a gene: 3. This CDR3 spans 13 amino acids. The DNA of the CDR3 is TGCAGTGCTAGAGTAGCGGGATGGGATACGCAGTATTTT. This sequence encodes CSARVAGWDTQYF.

The V gene is TRBV6-2 or TRBV6-3, the J gene TRBJ2-1; possible D gene TRBD2, 6 bases. CDR1 is MNHEY, CDR2 SVGEGT, per germline. Trimming cost V 4 bases and J 5 bases, with 21 bases left between them. CDR3 length equals 17 residues. The CDR3 protein is CASSFPAGPTNNNEQFF. For the CDR3, the DNA is TGTGCCAGCAGTTTCCCAGCGGGCCCTACTAACAACAATGAGCAGTTCTTC.

This clonotype was observed a handful of times. The gene calls are TRBV28 and TRBJ2-1, with 8 bases that match TRBD2. V lost 3 bases to trimming and J lost 12 bases; unmatched junction nucleotides: 13. The CDR3 spans 15 residues. Germline loops: CDR1 MDHEN, CDR2 SYDVKM. The CDR3 bases are TGTGCCAGCAGTTTTCCCGGGAGGGAGGGGATGGGGCAGTTCTTC. It encodes CASSFPGREGMGQFF.

Remarks on this clonotype: The germline gene is not matched at one end of the junction; a read error may be the cause. V is TRBV6-4 and J is TRBJ1-1, with no clear D. Germline V gives CDR1 MRHNA, CDR2 SNTAGT. There are 19 residues in the CDR3. The CDR3 DNA is TGTGCCTGCAGTTATAGCAGGTCCCCACCTTCCGGATCTTACACTGAAGCTTTCTTT. Translated: CACSYSRSPPSGSYTEAFF.

This clonotype was picked up a small number of times. V gene TRBV6-2 or TRBV6-3 combines with J gene TRBJ2-1; 10 positions agree with TRBD2. Germline CDR1 MNHEY, CDR2 SVGEGT. J gave up 5 bases and V 1 base, and 11 bases lay outside the gene matches. The CDR3 contains 18 residues. CDR3 DNA: TGTGCCAGCAGTTACTTGGTTATACGGACTAGCGGTGACAATGAGCAGTTCTTC. Protein product: CASSYLVIRTSGDNEQFF.

The table lists this clonotype with a few counts. The rearrangement joins TRBV11-3 to TRBJ2-1; either TRBD1 or TRBD2 may supply D (5 bases each). Deletions cut 4 bases from V and 2 bases from J, with 12 bases between. CDR1 and CDR2 from the germline V gene are SGHNT and YENEEA. CDR3 length: 15 residues. CDR3 sequence: CASSSRDGAYNEQFF. Written as DNA, the CDR3 is TGTGCCAGCAGCTCCCGGGACGGAGCCTACAATGAGCAGTTCTTC.

The rearrangement links TRBV19 to TRBJ2-1; 9 bases map to TRBD1. Germline loops: CDR1 LNHDA, CDR2 SQIVND (reference sequence). The CDR3 is made up of 17 amino acids. V shed 2 bases, J shed 3 bases, and the junction held 8 bases outside the gene matches. CDR3 in DNA: TGTGCCAGTAGTATAAGGTGGGACAGGGCGATCTACAATGAGCAGTTCTTC. Amino acids: CASSIRWDRAIYNEQFF.

This clonotype has a handful of counts. This chain links TRBV4-3 with TRBJ1-4, with D hard to call. Germline V gene data show CDR1 as LGHNA and CDR2 as YSLEER. This CDR3 is built from 15 residues. Trimming took off 0 bases at V and 7 bases at J, with 12 bases between the two ends. CDR3 sequence reads: CASSQELGMGEKLFF. As DNA, the CDR3 is TGCGCCAGCAGCCAAGAACTGGGGATGGGTGAAAAACTGTTTTTT.

The chain uses TRBV9 and TRBJ2-5; 9 positions match TRBD1. Looked up from germline, CDR1 is SGDLS and CDR2 is YYNGEE. V was clipped by 3 bases and J by 5 bases; unmatched bases: 11. The CDR3 consists of 16 residues. CDR3 in DNA: TGTGCCAGCAGCGCGGAGGGACAGGGCGGTTTCGAGACCCAGTACTTC. Protein sequence: CASSAEGQGGFETQYF. The full variable domain, with the rest looked up from reference TRBV9 and TRBJ2-5, is DSGVTQTPKHLITATGQRVTLRCSPRSGDLSVYWYQQSLDQGLQFLIQYYNGEERAKGNILERFSAQQFPDLHSELNLSSLELGDSALYFCASSAEGQGGFETQYFGPGTRLLVL.

This clonotype was seen just once. The chain combines TRBV4-1 with TRBJ1-4, with unresolved D. Per germline, CDR1 MGHRA and CDR2 YSYEKL. Between the trimmed V and J ends, which lost 5 bases and 4 bases, there was a span of 14 bases. The CDR3 is made up of 15 amino acids. The CDR3 spells CASSSLRPFNEKLFF. CDR3 DNA sequence: TGCGCCAGCAGCTCACTCAGGCCGTTTAATGAAAAACTGTTTTTT.

In this sample, this clonotype turned up a few times. The chain couples TRBV5-6 to TRBJ2-7; 7 bases match TRBD1. This CDR3 has 17 amino acids. With 4 bases clipped from V and 3 bases from J, the junction kept 16 bases outside the gene matches. The V gene's germline CDR1 is SGHDT and CDR2 YYEEEE. The CDR3: CASSHFIAGGHLYEQYF. In DNA, the CDR3 is TGTGCCAGCAGCCACTTTATCGCAGGGGGTCATCTCTACGAGCAGTACTTC.

This clonotype showed up many times. The chain is built from TRBV11-2 and TRBJ2-2; the D is unclear. Germline assignment: CDR1 SGHAT and CDR2 FQNNGV. Trimming shortened V by 5 bases and J by 5 bases, and 6 bases separated the two germline ends. CDR3 size: 12 residues. This CDR3 reads CASSHNTGELFF. DNA for the CDR3: TGTGCCAGCAGCCACAATACCGGGGAGCTGTTTTTT.

This clonotype was seen more than once but under ten times. This chain uses TRBV6-1 with TRBJ1-2; D is unclear. The CDR3 contains 13 residues. Germline CDR1 is MNHNS and CDR2 is SASEGT. With 0 bases removed from V and 8 bases from J, the gap between germline ends came to 10 bases. DNA for the CDR3: TGTGCCAGCAGTGAAGCGCTGGTGGTGGGCTACACCTTC. Its translation is CASSEALVVGYTF.

In its sample, this clonotype was seen a few times. The chain links TRBV20-1 to TRBJ2-5, with TRBD1 matching over 8 bases. Germline V CDR1 and CDR2: DFQATT, SNEGSKA (reference sequence). Trimming cost V 5 bases and J 5 bases; bases outside gene matches: 22. The length of the CDR3 is 18 residues. CDR3 nucleotide sequence: TGCAGTGCTCCCGACCCTGTGTTCCAGGGGGCGCTTGGGGAGACCCAGTACTTC. It translates to CSAPDPVFQGALGETQYF.

The table lists this clonotype with many counts. This chain uses TRBV10-3 with TRBJ2-1; D perhaps matches TRBD2 (5 bases). Germline values: CDR1 ENHRY, CDR2 SYGVKD. The CDR3 loop spans 16 amino acids. Trimming removed 6 bases from V and 0 bases from J, with 15 bases in between. The DNA of the CDR3 is TGTGCCATCAGGGACTCCTATTCAAGCTCCTACAATGAGCAGTTCTTC. Protein: CAIRDSYSSSYNEQFF.

This clonotype was picked up a small number of times. The rearrangement joins TRBV10-3 to TRBJ2-7, with 7 nucleotides matching TRBD1. The CDR3 extends over 13 amino acids. With 10 bases clipped from V and 5 bases from J, the junction kept 11 bases outside the gene matches. CDR1 is ENHRY and CDR2 is SYGVKD in the germline V gene. The CDR3 sequence: CATTRTGLDEQYF. The CDR3 DNA follows: TGTGCCACCACACGGACAGGTTTAGACGAGCAGTACTTC.